The subject of this entry is one T cell receptor (beta chain). The CDR3 sequence is 15 residues long. Trimming removed 0 bases from V and 2 bases from J; junction bases left unmatched: 4. Germline V gene lookup returns CDR1 SGDLS and CDR2 YYNGEE. These data belong to a study of blood T cell repertoires in COVID-19. Turning to the study itself: The origin of the acute and convalescent COVID-19 samples was the United States, Italy and Spain. PBMCs, B-cell-depleted T cells, or T cells were the source of the cDNA or gDNA that made up the material.

Per the original data handling: Scientists estimated how many nucleated cells there were by amplifying reference gene primers. Sequencing used immunoSEQ multiplex PCR; TCRdb keeps in-frame clones, though not all of them. V and J calls plus clone size are reproduced from that table; the DNA served to infer D and trimming. Found here are a few hundred thousand clones, less than 90% of them singletons; the top ten hold over 4.5%. The source material was peripheral blood. The chain is built from TRBV9 and TRBJ2-7; 8 nucleotides match TRBD1. The sequence derives from a man aged 55-75 years who had recovered from COVID-19. The CDR3 DNA is TGTGCCAGCAGCGTAGGGGACAGGTGGACCTACGAGCAGTACTTC. This sequence encodes CASSVGDRWTYEQYF.